This T cell receptor beta chain stems from a study of graft-versus-host responses after intestinal transplantation. Germline V gives CDR1 SGHAT, CDR2 FQNNGV. CDR3 length: 14 amino acids. Trimming removed 0 bases at V and 4 bases at J, with 7 bases between. The protocol was immunoSEQ multiplex PCR, while the TCRdb copy is restricted to in-frame clones and leaves out a portion. The data show 85,000 to 95,000 clones, just over 90% seen once. Of note for this clone: Its antigen is not known.

The specimen was unstimulated CD8+ T cells sorted from spleen or lymph node cells, collected before intestinal transplant. The sequence derives from a human donor who received an intestinal transplant. The chain has TRBV11-2 and TRBJ2-1; D not resolved. This CDR3 reads CASSLEVDYNEQFF. The CDR3 DNA sequence: TGTGCCAGCAGCTTAGAGGTAGATTACAATGAGCAGTTCTTC.